Detailed here is one TCR beta chain. What it binds is unknown. All sequencing subjects had displayed CD8+CD57+ cell expansion on flow cytometry. The sample comes from a study of CD8+CD57+ T cells in acquired aplastic anemia. Study-wide context: Sorted CD4+ plus CD8+ cells gave DNA averaging about 3 ug.

V was pared by 2 bases and J by 13 bases, with 24 bases between. Germline V CDR1 and CDR2: SGHVS, FQNEAQ. The CDR3 consists of 16 residues. Genomic DNA, the template, was used for profiling of the TCR beta VDJ and CDR3. TCRdb itself ran the reads through MiXCR, one entry per CDR3 protein. The repertoire holds hundreds of thousands of distinct CDR3 sequences, with roughly 82% as singletons. Study conclusions and caveats: Patients and controls were not found to differ significantly in CD8+ Simpson's diversity. Sharing between patients and controls was observed for around 30 CD8+ CDR3 sequences.

The genes are TRBV7-8 and TRBJ2-1; D not resolved. The specimen sequenced was sorted CD4+, CD8+, or CD8+CD57+ T cells (not recorded which) from PBMCs. This clonotype was sampled from a human donor with aplastic anemia. This CDR3 reads CASSLQRGADTQDQFF. The CDR3 DNA reads as TGTGCCAGCAGCTTACAGAGAGGCGCCGATACCCAGGATCAGTTCTTC. The full variable domain, completed using reference TRBV7-8 and TRBJ2-1, is GAGVSQSPRYKVAKRGQDVALRCDPISGHVSLFWYQQALGQGPEFLTYFQNEAQLDKSGLPSDRFFAERPEGSVSTLKIQRTQQEDSAVYLCASSLQRGADTQDQFFGPGTRLTVL.